The 2 T cell receptor beta chains below all came from one sample that was sequenced in a study of CD8+ T cells in alopecia areata. The treatment is: oral pan-JAK inhibitor, 5-10 mg twice daily. After isolation, RNA underwent reverse transcription to generate cDNA as the sequencing template. Produced via immunoSEQ multiplex PCR; TCRdb's table is partial and in-frame only. The sample holds about 200,000 clones; approximately 38% are singletons and the top ten take 0.48%. The sample consisted of CD4+ T cells sorted from blood, taken at approximately week 31, from a patient treated with tofacitinib. These receptors were taken from a human donor with alopecia areata.

The V gene is TRBV6-6, the J gene TRBJ2-7, with TRBD2 identical over 8 bases. V lost 7 bases and J lost 4; bases outside the gene matches: 12. This CDR3 comprises 15 residues. Germline CDR1 and CDR2: MNHNY and SVGAGI (reference sequence). The CDR3 DNA is TGTGCCAGCACCCCGGAGGTAGCGGGACCTTACGAGCAGTACTTC. It specifies CASTPEVAGPYEQYF.

The chain carries TRBV30 and TRBJ1-1, with 10 bases aligning to TRBD1. The V gene's germline CDR1 is GTSNPN and CDR2 SVGIG (reference sequence). The CDR3 has 17 amino acids. V lost 5 bases to trimming and J lost 0 bases; unmatched junction nucleotides: 12. CDR3 nucleotides: TGTGCCTGGCATATTGGACAGGGGGGCGGGATGAACACTGAAGCTTTCTTT. Translation gives CAWHIGQGGGMNTEAFF.